The 10 T cell receptor beta chains below all came from one sample that was sequenced in a study of cytomegalovirus exposure and HLA in healthy donors. The PCR had 60 Vbeta and 13 Jbeta primers. Measured with immunoSEQ multiplex PCR; TCRdb has only the in-frame clones, and not every one. The top ten hold 2% to 2.5% of the sample, which has around 130,000 clones, approximately 80% seen once. The sequencing sample was made of PBMCs. These receptors all stem from a woman in her thirties or forties in good health and CMV-seronegative.

Written as DNA, the CDR3 is TGTGCCAGCGGGGCGGGACAGGGCCTCTACGAGCAGTACTTC. Encoded protein: CASGAGQGLYEQYF. The J gene is TRBJ2-7, the V gene TRBV2; 9 nucleotides align to TRBD1. Germline CDR1 reads SNHLY; CDR2 reads FYNNEI. With 8 bases clipped from V and 3 bases from J, the junction kept 8 bases outside the gene matches. The CDR3 sequence is 14 residues long.

The chain combines TRBV11-3 with TRBJ2-1; D is uncertain. Trimming cost V 3 bases and J 4 bases, with 7 bases left between them. This CDR3 is 13 amino acids long. Germline CDR1 is SGHNT and CDR2 is YENEEA. CDR3 DNA sequence: TGTGCCAGCAGCTTCTCCACTTACAATGAGCAGTTCTTC. It translates to CASSFSTYNEQFF.

The chain couples TRBV29-1 to TRBJ2-1, with D tentatively TRBD1 (5 bases). Per germline, CDR1 SQVTM and CDR2 ANQGSEA. V lost 0 bases and J lost 12, with 12 bases in between. The CDR3 consists of 12 residues. CDR3 loop: CSVEDPQGVQFF. The CDR3 nucleotides are TGCAGCGTTGAAGACCCCCAGGGTGTGCAGTTCTTC.

V gene TRBV6-5 combines with J gene TRBJ2-7; tentatively, D is TRBD1 (7 bases). CDR1 and CDR2 (germline): MNHEY, SVGAGI. CDR3 length: 15 amino acids. V was clipped by 0 bases and J by 7 bases, with 16 bases between them. The CDR3 nucleotides are TGTGCCAGCAGTTACTCGGGACAGAGGAGGGGTGAGCAGTACTTC. Amino acids: CASSYSGQRRGEQYF.

This rearrangement joins TRBV19 to TRBJ1-6; 7 nucleotides align to TRBD1. V was pared by 9 bases and J by 8 bases, with 7 bases of the junction left unmatched. The V gene's germline CDR1 is LNHDA and CDR2 SQIVND (reference sequence). This CDR3 is built from 13 residues. CDR3 sequence (DNA): TGTGCCAGCCGCCGGGACAGCTATTCACCCCTCCACTTT. Its protein is CASRRDSYSPLHF.

This chain links TRBV7-2 with TRBJ1-5, with D possibly TRBD1 on 5 matching bases. Germline V lookup: CDR1 SGHTA, CDR2 FQGNSA. The CDR3 length is 15 residues. V lost 2 bases and J 6 bases, leaving 14 bases between the germline ends. CDR3 sequence (DNA): TGTGCCAGCAGCTTAACGTCGGGGGTGGGTCAGCCCCAGCATTTT. Its translation is CASSLTSGVGQPQHF.

CDR3 nucleotides: TGTGCCAGCAGCGTACGAGGGGCACTAGCGGGAGGACGCGTCTACAATGAGCAGTTCTTC. Translation: CASSVRGALAGGRVYNEQFF. The V gene is TRBV9, the J gene TRBJ2-1; 12 bases fit TRBD2. The CDR3 is 20 residues long. Germline values: CDR1 SGDLS, CDR2 YYNGEE. V trimming: 1 base; J trimming: 3 bases; junction bases outside the gene matches: 14.

The DNA for the CDR3 is TGTGCCAGCAGCTTTGATCCGGGACAGGGATCTGGCTACACCTTC. It yields the protein CASSFDPGQGSGYTF. The V call is TRBV7-2, the J call TRBJ1-2, with TRBD1 matching 9 bases. The V segment lost 3 bases and the J segment 7 bases; nucleotides outside the gene matches: 9. Germline CDR1 is SGHTA and CDR2 is FQGNSA. CDR3 length: 15 residues.

The chain couples TRBV11-2 to TRBJ2-1, with D hard to call. Germline CDR1 and CDR2: SGHAT and FQNNGV. V lost 1 base and J 2 bases, leaving 9 bases between the germline ends. This CDR3 comprises 15 residues. The CDR3 sequence: CASSLGSKPYNEQFF. The CDR3 DNA reads TGTGCCAGCAGCTTAGGCTCGAAGCCCTACAATGAGCAGTTCTTC.

The V gene is TRBV6-1, the J gene TRBJ2-3, with D hard to call. Germline V lookup: CDR1 MNHNS, CDR2 SASEGT. V was trimmed by 0 bases and J by 6 bases, leaving 13 bases between them. CDR3 length: 15 amino acids. The CDR3 loop is CASSEALLKEDTQYF. The DNA of the CDR3 is TGTGCCAGCAGTGAAGCCCTCCTGAAGGAGGATACGCAGTATTTT.